The 5 T cell receptor beta chains presented below share a single source sample, sequenced in a study of technical replicates of blood from a few donors. Sequenced by immunoSEQ multiplex PCR; TCRdb stores in-frame clones only, minus some. The profile shows about 82,000 clones, 95% to 96% of them singletons. Sequencing was carried out using T cells isolated from PBMCs. The receptors here all came from a human donor in good health.

The CDR3 protein is CASSRFGGGAGEAFF. The DNA of the CDR3 is TGCGCCAGCAGCCGTTTCGGGGGGGGCGCGGGTGAAGCTTTCTTT. The V and J genes are TRBV4-1 and TRBJ1-1; tentatively, D is TRBD1 (6 bases). Germline-derived CDR1 and CDR2 are MGHRA and YSYEKL. Trimming took 4 bases from V and 7 from J, leaving 19 bases between them. CDR3 size: 15 residues.

The CDR3 loop reads CASSLAGRSSYEQYF. The CDR3 nucleotides read TGTGCCAGCAGCTTAGCTGGCCGCAGCTCCTACGAGCAGTACTTC. This chain links TRBV11-2 with TRBJ2-7, with D unclear. V lost 1 base and J 0 bases, leaving 10 bases between the germline ends. The V gene's germline CDR1 is SGHAT and CDR2 FQNNGV. The CDR3 contains 15 residues.

For the CDR3, the DNA is TGTGCCAGCAGCTTAGGCGCGGGGTACACCGGGGAGCTGTTTTTT. Amino acid sequence: CASSLGAGYTGELFF. The genes are TRBV7-3 and TRBJ2-2; tentative D call: TRBD2 (6 bases). Trimming left V 2 bases short and J 3 bases short, with 10 bases between. Per the germline V gene, CDR1 is SGHTA and CDR2 is FQGTGA. The CDR3 is 15 amino acids.

This chain joins TRBV7-2 and TRBJ1-5, with D perhaps TRBD1 (6 bases). Germline V gives CDR1 SGHTA, CDR2 FQGNSA. This CDR3 contains 13 residues. The V gene lost 4 bases and the J gene lost 6 bases, with 10 bases spanning the gap. CDR3 nucleotide sequence: TGTGCCAGCAGCTCATTAGGGGGTCAGCCCCAGCATTTT. Encoded protein: CASSSLGGQPQHF.

The J gene is TRBJ2-7, the V gene TRBV5-1; 8 bases match TRBD2. The CDR3 consists of 15 residues. In germline, CDR1 is SGHRS, CDR2 YFSETQ. J was trimmed by 4 bases and V by 3 bases; bases with no gene match: 9. The CDR3 DNA reads as TGCGCCAGCAGCTACGACACAGGGACTAGTTACGAGCAGTACTTC. Translated: CASSYDTGTSYEQYF.